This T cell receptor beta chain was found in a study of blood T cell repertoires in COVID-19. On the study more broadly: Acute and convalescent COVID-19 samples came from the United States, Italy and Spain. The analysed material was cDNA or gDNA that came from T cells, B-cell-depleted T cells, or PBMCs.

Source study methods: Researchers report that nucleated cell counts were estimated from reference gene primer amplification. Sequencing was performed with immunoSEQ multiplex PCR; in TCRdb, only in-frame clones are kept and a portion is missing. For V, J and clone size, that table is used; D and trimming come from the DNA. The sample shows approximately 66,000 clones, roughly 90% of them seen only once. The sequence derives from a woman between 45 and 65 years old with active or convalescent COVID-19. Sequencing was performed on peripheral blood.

This CDR3 is CASSPLSLEQFF. DNA of the CDR3: TGTGCCAGCAGCCCCCTGAGCCTTGAGCAGTTCTTC. The chain joins TRBV28 to TRBJ2-1; D is unclear. The V and J ends lost 6 bases and 9 bases respectively, with 12 bases between them. The CDR3 runs to 12 residues. Germline CDR1 and CDR2: MDHEN and SYDVKM.